The clone carrying this T cell receptor (beta chain) was seen more than once but under ten times. Its antigen is undetermined. These data come from a study of beta chain features in type 1 diabetes. Isolated RNA was reverse transcribed in full, so expressed TCRB transcripts were sequenced. TCRdb's copy holds only in-frame clones and misses some; the assay was immunoSEQ multiplex PCR. The sample yields 300,000 to 400,000 clones, around 8% seen once. Per germline, CDR1 ENHRY and CDR2 SYGVKD. Germline trimming cut 4 bases from V and 0 bases from J; bases unmatched to any gene: 7. The CDR3 is 16 residues long. Findings and limits, study-wide: All four CD4+ subsets from Type 1 diabetes patients carried moderately but significantly shorter TCRB CDR3s. Any role of HLA type in TCRB rearrangement remained unresolved here. Reduced insertions and increased deletions marked VDJ junctions in type 1 diabetes patients.

Donors underwent one heparinised blood draw, around 120 mL on average. The TCR comes from a woman between 18 and 30 years old in good health. Sequenced input: central memory CD4+ T cells from blood. This chain uses TRBV10-3 with TRBJ1-2; 8 nucleotides match TRBD1. The CDR3 protein is CAISGDRGLPNYGYTF. The CDR3 nucleotides are TGTGCCATCAGTGGAGACAGGGGCCTGCCTAACTATGGCTACACCTTC.